This TCR beta chain appears in the sequencing data of a study of OX40 agonist ivuxolimab in advanced cancers. With respect to this clone: The antigen remains undetermined.

Libraries were prepared by immunoSEQ multiplex PCR; TCRdb keeps only in-frame clonotypes and omits some of them. Altogether approximately 22,000 clones are present, approximately 91% being singletons, with the ten largest covering 20% to 25%. Deletions cut 7 bases from V and 8 bases from J, with 11 bases between. CDR3 size: 10 residues. Germline CDR1 reads GTSNPN; CDR2 reads SVGIG (reference sequence). General study findings and limits: On average, CD8+ T cells showed a greater number of expanded clones than CD4+. Among the lowest peripheral clonal expansion occurred in 0.1-3.0 mg/kg partial responders.

Sequences were derived from CD4+ or CD8+ T cells sorted from blood, sampled in a trial of the OX40 agonist ivuxolimab. The TCR originated in an adult with an advanced solid tumor such as melanoma, head and neck, liver or kidney cancer. This chain uses TRBV30 with TRBJ1-2, with D uncertain. The CDR3 reads CALDLGGYTF. CDR3 coding DNA: TGTGCCTTGGACCTGGGAGGCTACACCTTC.